What follows describes a single T cell receptor (beta chain). Antigen specificity is unknown. This sample was included in a study of monozygotic twins with inflammatory bowel disease. TCRdb derives one entry per CDR3 protein from the 5' RACE reads, leaving out DNA. In all, the sample yields 300,000 to 350,000 distinct CDR3 sequences. In germline, CDR1 is SGHDT, CDR2 YYEEEE. There are 11 residues in the CDR3. Notes on the study in general: Immunosuppressive treatment differences may have increased patient repertoire variability.

This TCR derives from a human donor with ulcerative colitis or Crohn's disease, or a healthy co-twin of an affected twin (not recorded which). The source material was blood. The chain uses TRBV5-6 and TRBJ2-5. CDR3 in amino acids: CASNNMETQYF.